A single sample gave rise to the 3 T cell receptor beta chains below, sequenced in a study of blood T cell repertoires in COVID-19 (dated by TCRdb to the early 2020s). The library was built by means of the immunoSEQ multiplex PCR assay. Drawn from immuneACCESS, this table holds only the in-frame rearrangements with V and J called that TCRdb kept. Clones are partly lost; checked studies trace under half to an unresolved V gene and leave the rest unexplained. This sample has around 88,000 clones in its table, and 81% of those were observed once. 4% to 5.5% of the sample is in the top ten clones. Material for sequencing was peripheral blood. These receptors were collected from a man in his fifties or sixties with acute or convalescent COVID-19.

The genes are TRBV14 and TRBJ1-4; D may be TRBD1 (6 bases). Germline V CDR1 and CDR2: SGHDN, FVKESK. The CDR3 length is 15 residues. Trimming left V 3 bases short and J 4 bases short, with 12 bases between. The CDR3, as DNA: TGTGCCAGCAGCCAGGGACAAAAGAGTAATGAAAAACTGTTTTTT. It is translated as CASSQGQKSNEKLFF.

This chain uses TRBV19 with TRBJ1-2; 9 nucleotides align to TRBD1. CDR3 length: 14 amino acids. The V gene end was trimmed by 3 bases and the J gene end by 7 bases; junction bases not matched to a gene: 6. The germline V gene has CDR1 LNHDA and CDR2 SQIVND (reference sequence). The chain's CDR3 is CASSIGDRDLGYTF. The CDR3 bases are TGTGCCAGTAGTATTGGGGACAGGGACCTTGGCTACACCTTC.

This sequence joins TRBV10-3 and TRBJ1-1; D is undetermined. CDR1 is ENHRY, CDR2 SYGVKD, per germline. V was pared by 0 bases and J by 1 base, with 9 bases between. There are 15 residues in the CDR3. CDR3 nucleotides: TGTGCCATCAGTGAGTCGCGGGATTCGAACACTGAAGCTTTCTTT. Protein product: CAISESRDSNTEAFF.